This T cell receptor (beta chain) originates from a study of blood T cell repertoires in COVID-19. As for the study in general: The cDNA or gDNA used as material had been derived from T cells, B-cell-depleted T cells, or PBMCs.

V shed 6 bases and J shed 3 bases, with 11 bases lying between them. CDR1 MDHEN and CDR2 SYDVKM come from the germline V gene. The CDR3 is 13 amino acids. Profiled with immunoSEQ multiplex PCR; TCRdb holds only in-frame clones, not every one. This table has roughly 250,000 clones, approximately 81% appearing once. Sequenced material: peripheral blood. This clonotype originated in a woman between 55 and 75 years old with active or convalescent COVID-19. The chain carries TRBV28 and TRBJ2-5; D gene uncertain. The CDR3 DNA reads as TGTGCCAGCAGACCCCCAGGAAAAGAGACCCAGTACTTC. Protein product: CASRPPGKETQYF.